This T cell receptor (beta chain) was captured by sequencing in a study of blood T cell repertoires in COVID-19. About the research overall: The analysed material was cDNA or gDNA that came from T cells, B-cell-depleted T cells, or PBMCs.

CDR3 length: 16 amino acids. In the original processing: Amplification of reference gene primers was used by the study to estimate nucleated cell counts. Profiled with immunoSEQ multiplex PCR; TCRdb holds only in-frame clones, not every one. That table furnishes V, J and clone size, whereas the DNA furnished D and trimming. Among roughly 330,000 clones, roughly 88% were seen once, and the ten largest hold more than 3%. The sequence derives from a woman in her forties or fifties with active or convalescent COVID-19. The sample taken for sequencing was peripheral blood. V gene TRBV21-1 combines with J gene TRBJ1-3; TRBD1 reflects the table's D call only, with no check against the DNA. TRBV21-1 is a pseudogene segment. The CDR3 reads CASSKAGDRAGNTIYF. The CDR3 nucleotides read TGTGCCAGCAGCAAAGCTGGGGACAGGGCTGGAAACACCATATATTTT.